The 31 T cell receptor beta chains given below trace back to one sample, sequenced in a study of STAT5B mutations in CD4+ large granular lymphocyte leukemia. The table came from immunoSEQ multiplex PCR; TCRdb's copy has only in-frame clones and leaves some out. The profile shows around 31,000 clones, 70% to 85% of them singletons. The sample comprised CD4+ T cells from blood buffy coats. The source of these receptors is a human donor in good health.

The chain employs TRBV28 and TRBJ2-5; possibly TRBD2 for D (5 bases). Germline CDR1 reads MDHEN; CDR2 reads SYDVKM. There are 14 residues in the CDR3. Trimming shortened V by 7 bases and J by 1 base, and 13 bases separated the two germline ends. CDR3: CASTSGSIQETQYF. For the CDR3, the DNA is TGTGCCAGCACCTCGGGATCCATCCAAGAGACCCAGTACTTC.

J is TRBJ1-1 and V is TRBV4-3; 10 nucleotides match TRBD1. The CDR3 consists of 13 residues. Germline assignment: CDR1 LGHNA and CDR2 YSLEER. Trimming at V came to 4 bases and at J to 5 bases, leaving 1 base not matched to a gene. The DNA for the CDR3 is TGCGCCAGCAGCCGACAGGGGGCAACTGAAGCTTTCTTT. This gives the protein CASSRQGATEAFF.

The chain links TRBV10-3 to TRBJ2-7, with a possible D match to TRBD1 (5 bases). CDR1 and CDR2 (germline): ENHRY, SYGVKD. There are 17 residues in the CDR3. V lost 0 bases, J lost 0 bases, and 15 bases lay in between. The CDR3: CAISESIGAEISYEQYF. For the CDR3, the DNA is TGTGCCATCAGTGAGTCAATTGGGGCCGAGATCTCCTACGAGCAGTACTTC.

The V call is TRBV4-3, the J call TRBJ2-7; 7 bases match TRBD1. Germline trimming cut 2 bases from V and 5 bases from J; bases unmatched to any gene: 12. The CDR3 is 16 amino acids. In germline, CDR1 is LGHNA, CDR2 YSLEER. CDR3 bases: TGCGCCAGCAGCCAATCCGACAGGGTTGTAAGGAACGAGCAGTACTTC. Protein sequence: CASSQSDRVVRNEQYF.

The chain joins TRBV27 to TRBJ2-3; unclear D gene. V lost 3 bases, J lost 0 bases, and 10 bases lay in between. The CDR3 spans 15 residues. Germline V gene lookup returns CDR1 MNHEY and CDR2 SMNVEV (reference sequence). CDR3 sequence reads: CASSFGRVSTDTQYF. In nucleotides, the CDR3 is TGTGCCAGCAGTTTCGGCAGAGTAAGCACAGATACGCAGTATTTT.

In this sample, this clone turned up a few times. CDR3 bases: TGTGCCAGCAGCTTGGCCGGGACAGGTACTGAAAAACTGTTTTTT. This encodes CASSLAGTGTEKLFF. This chain links TRBV5-6 with TRBJ1-4, with 8 bases lining up with TRBD1. J gave up 7 bases and V 0 bases, and 5 bases lay outside the gene matches. The CDR3 extends over 15 amino acids. The germline V gene has CDR1 SGHDT and CDR2 YYEEEE.

J is TRBJ2-3 and V is TRBV1; TRBD2, the D gene given by the table, was not confirmed from the DNA. TRBV1 is a documented pseudogene. The CDR3 totals 15 residues. CDR3 coding DNA: TGCACCAGCAGCCTCCCTCCGGGGGGGCTAGATACGCAGTATTTT. Translation: CTSSLPPGGLDTQYF.

The chain employs TRBV7-2 and TRBJ1-2; 7 bases align to TRBD1. In germline, CDR1 is SGHTA, CDR2 FQGNSA. CDR3 length: 15 amino acids. The V segment lost 2 bases and the J segment 4 bases; nucleotides outside the gene matches: 7. The CDR3 is CASSLIADRVYGYTF. The CDR3 DNA follows: TGTGCCAGCAGCTTAATAGCCGACAGGGTCTATGGCTACACCTTC.

Only a few counts were recorded for this clone. The rearrangement joins TRBV7-3 to TRBJ2-7; no definite D call. Germline CDR1 reads SGHTA; CDR2 reads FQGTGA. The CDR3 contains 14 residues. Between the trimmed V and J ends, which lost 2 bases and 0 bases, there was a span of 8 bases. The CDR3 is CASSLFRLSYEQYF. Here the CDR3 DNA reads TGTGCCAGCAGCTTATTCCGTCTCTCCTACGAGCAGTACTTC.

The chain uses TRBV7-9 and TRBJ2-5, with a weak D call TRBD2 (6 bases). This CDR3 comprises 13 residues. The germline gives CDR1 SEHNR, CDR2 FQNEAQ (reference sequence). V lost 5 bases and J 4 bases, leaving 11 bases between the germline ends. CDR3 sequence (DNA): TGTGCCAGCAGCCGACGGGGAGGAGAGACCCAGTACTTC. Translating gives CASSRRGGETQYF. Together with reference TRBV7-9 and TRBJ2-5, the CDR3 gives the full variable domain: DTGVSQNPRHKITKRGQNVTFRCDPISEHNRLYWYRQTLGQGPEFLTYFQNEAQLEKSRLLSDRFSAERPKGSFSTLEIQRTEQGDSAMYLCASSRRGGETQYFGPGTRLLVL.

The V call is TRBV10-3, the J call TRBJ1-3; TRBD1 is a possible D gene (5 bases). V lost 6 bases, J lost 4 bases, and 7 bases lay in between. Germline CDR1 ENHRY, CDR2 SYGVKD. The CDR3 has 12 amino acids. CDR3 residues: CAIRKGGNTIYF. Here the CDR3 DNA reads TGTGCCATCAGGAAGGGGGGAAACACCATATATTTT.

This chain joins TRBV28 and TRBJ1-5; perhaps TRBD1 as D (6 bases). Germline loops: CDR1 MDHEN, CDR2 SYDVKM. Trimming shortened V by 5 bases and J by 2 bases, and 10 bases separated the two germline ends. CDR3 size: 14 residues. In nucleotides, the CDR3 is TGTGCCAGCAGTCAAGGGGGTGGCAATCAGCCCCAGCATTTT. It specifies CASSQGGGNQPQHF.

The chain links TRBV9 to TRBJ2-7; 10 nucleotides line up with TRBD1. J lost 6 bases, V lost 2 bases, and 11 bases had no gene match. CDR1 and CDR2 from the germline V gene are SGDLS and YYNGEE. The CDR3 covers 16 residues. DNA of the CDR3: TGTGCCAGCAGCGTCGGGACAGGGGTGGATCTTGGCGAGCAGTACTTC. This gives the protein CASSVGTGVDLGEQYF.

Turning to this clone: Different DNA sequences within this sample yield the same CDR3. The gene calls are TRBV9 and TRBJ2-3; D ambiguous. The CDR3 consists of 13 residues. V was cut by 1 base and J by 1 base, with 4 bases left in between. Germline V CDR1 and CDR2: SGDLS, YYNGEE. This chain's CDR3 is CASSVTGTDTQYF. The CDR3 DNA reads TGTGCCAGCAGCGTAACCGGCACAGATACGCAGTATTTT.

The chain uses TRBV19 and TRBJ2-7; D unclear. The V and J ends lost 3 bases and 1 base respectively, with 10 bases between them. The CDR3 consists of 14 residues. Per germline, CDR1 LNHDA and CDR2 SQIVND (reference sequence). CDR3 coding DNA: TGTGCCAGTAGTATCCAGGCGGATTCCTACGAGCAGTACTTC. As protein: CASSIQADSYEQYF.

The gene calls are TRBV19 and TRBJ1-1; tentatively, D is TRBD1 (6 bases). The ends were cut back, 7 bases at V and 11 bases at J, with 26 bases in the middle. This CDR3 is 15 amino acids long. Germline V lookup: CDR1 LNHDA, CDR2 SQIVND (reference sequence). CDR3 amino acids: CASTGSWGASGRAFF. The DNA of the CDR3 is TGTGCCAGTACGGGGTCGTGGGGGGCGTCTGGTCGCGCTTTCTTT.

This chain links TRBV7-8 with TRBJ1-5; maybe TRBD1 (5 bases). V was clipped by 6 bases and J by 7 bases, with 16 bases between them. The CDR3 sequence is 14 residues long. CDR1 is SGHVS, CDR2 FQNEAQ, per germline. The CDR3 region has the DNA TGTGCCAGCAGGCAATACATCGGGGGGCAGCCCCAGCATTTT. Residues: CASRQYIGGQPQHF.

This clone showed up just a few times. The V and J genes are TRBV7-9 and TRBJ2-3; D unresolved. Germline lookup yields CDR1 SEHNR and CDR2 FQNEAQ (reference sequence). V gave up 5 bases and J gave up 0 bases, with 9 bases separating them. The CDR3 is 14 residues long. For the CDR3, the DNA is TGTGCCAGCAGCCCTGGACGGAGCACAGATACGCAGTATTTT. It specifies CASSPGRSTDTQYF. The whole variable domain, remainder taken from reference TRBV7-9 and TRBJ2-3, is DTGVSQNPRHKITKRGQNVTFRCDPISEHNRLYWYRQTLGQGPEFLTYFQNEAQLEKSRLLSDRFSAERPKGSFSTLEIQRTEQGDSAMYLCASSPGRSTDTQYFGPGTRLTVL.

V is TRBV29-1 and J is TRBJ2-5; D might be TRBD2 (6 bases). Germline V lookup: CDR1 SQVTM, CDR2 ANQGSEA. The ends were cut back, 6 bases at V and 0 bases at J, with 11 bases in the middle. This CDR3 spans 13 amino acids. CDR3 DNA sequence: TGCAGCGTCTCCCGGGGGTACCAAGAGACCCAGTACTTC. This codes for CSVSRGYQETQYF.

The chain employs TRBV7-2 and TRBJ2-5, with D perhaps TRBD1 (6 bases). The DNA matches TRBJ2-7 better at its end, which makes the J call doubtful. The CDR3 loop spans 14 amino acids. Germline values: CDR1 SGHTA, CDR2 FQGNSA. The CDR3 protein is CASSASRTAYEQYF. The CDR3 bases are TGTGCCAGCAGCGCCTCTCGGACAGCATACGAGCAGTACTTC.

The J gene is TRBJ2-5, the V gene TRBV5-1; the D gene is possibly TRBD1 (5 bases). The germline CDR1 and CDR2 sequences are SGHRS and YFSETQ. The CDR3 length is 14 residues. The germline V and J ends were trimmed by 5 bases and 1 base, with 12 bases remaining between them. The CDR3 nucleotides are TGCGCCAGCAGGCAGAACGACAGCCAAGAGACCCAGTACTTC. It yields the protein CASRQNDSQETQYF.

This chain connects TRBV19 to TRBJ1-5; the D gene is possibly TRBD1 (6 bases). The V gene lost 7 bases and the J gene lost 2 bases, with 15 bases spanning the gap. The CDR3 is 15 residues long. Germline assignment: CDR1 LNHDA and CDR2 SQIVND (reference sequence). The CDR3 loop reads CASTWDIGGNQPQHF. The DNA of the CDR3 is TGTGCCAGTACTTGGGACATCGGCGGCAATCAGCCCCAGCATTTT.

This CDR3 reads CASSSEGGQGYEQYF. Here the CDR3 DNA reads TGTGCCAGCAGCTCCGAGGGGGGACAGGGCTACGAGCAGTACTTC. The rearrangement uses TRBV7-2 and TRBJ2-7, with 9 bases aligning to TRBD1. This CDR3 contains 15 residues. Germline V gene data show CDR1 as SGHTA and CDR2 as FQGNSA. Trimming at V came to 4 bases and at J to 3 bases, leaving 7 bases not matched to a gene.

V gene TRBV6-1 combines with J gene TRBJ1-2; unclear D gene. V dropped 7 bases and J dropped 8 bases, with 20 bases sitting between them. Germline CDR1 is MNHNS and CDR2 is SASEGT. The CDR3 loop spans 14 amino acids. For the CDR3, the DNA is TGTGCCAGCATTCAGGCCGCGGATTCGGGAGGCTACACCTTC. As protein: CASIQAADSGGYTF.

The table lists this clone with a few counts. The chain links TRBV6-1 to TRBJ2-2; 10 nucleotides agree with TRBD2. This CDR3 has 15 residues. With V trimmed by 5 bases and J by 6 bases, 6 bases remained unmatched. Germline V gene sequence: CDR1 MNHNS, CDR2 SASEGT. This CDR3 reads CASSPKRGGPGELFF. The CDR3 DNA reads as TGTGCCAGCAGTCCAAAGCGGGGGGGCCCCGGGGAGCTGTTTTTT.

CDR3 DNA: TGTGCCAGCAGCTTGGAGGGGAGGGACACTGAAGCTTTCTTT. It codes for CASSLEGRDTEAFF. The chain carries TRBV5-5 and TRBJ1-1; a possible D gene is TRBD1 (5 bases). V was clipped by 0 bases and J by 3 bases, with 9 bases between them. This CDR3 comprises 14 residues. Germline CDR1 reads SGHKS; CDR2 reads YYEKEE (reference sequence).

The chain uses TRBV2 and TRBJ1-3; no definite D call. V was cut by 8 bases and J by 0 bases, with 14 bases left in between. Germline CDR1 reads SNHLY; CDR2 reads FYNNEI. The CDR3 consists of 15 residues. CDR3 coding DNA: TGTGCCAGCGGAGCCTTAGCGAGCTCTGGAAACACCATATATTTT. Translating it yields CASGALASSGNTIYF.

The chain links TRBV11-2 to TRBJ2-7; no clear D. Trimming took 4 bases from V and 8 from J, leaving 12 bases between them. Germline V CDR1 and CDR2: SGHAT, FQNNGV. The CDR3 loop spans 12 amino acids. CDR3 sequence (DNA): TGTGCCAGCAGCTCACACGGTCACCAGCAGTACTTC. As protein: CASSSHGHQQYF. The full variable domain, rest sourced from reference TRBV11-2 and TRBJ2-7, is EAGVAQSPRYKIIEKRQSVAFWCNPISGHATLYWYQQILGQGPKLLIQFQNNGVVDDSQLPKDRFSAERLKGVDSTLKIQPAKLEDSAVYLCASSSHGHQQYFGPGTRLTVT.

This clone was recorded a few times. The chain joins TRBV5-1 to TRBJ2-5; 9 positions match TRBD1. There are 16 residues in the CDR3. Per germline, CDR1 SGHRS and CDR2 YFSETQ. With 4 bases clipped from V and 4 bases from J, the junction kept 11 bases outside the gene matches. This CDR3 is CASSTTGTGTAETQYF. CDR3 bases: TGCGCCAGCAGCACCACCGGGACAGGGACCGCAGAGACCCAGTACTTC. Drawing the rest from reference TRBV5-1 and TRBJ2-5, the complete variable domain is KAGVTQTPRYLIKTRGQQVTLSCSPISGHRSVSWYQQTPGQGLQFLFEYFSETQRNKGNFPGRFSGRQFSNSRSEMNVSTLELGDSALYLCASSTTGTGTAETQYFGPGTRLLVL.

The rearrangement links TRBV7-2 to TRBJ1-1, with D perhaps matching TRBD1 (6 bases). V shed 1 base and J shed 3 bases, with 9 bases lying between them. CDR1 is SGHTA, CDR2 FQGNSA, per germline. This CDR3 comprises 14 residues. CDR3 residues: CASSLVGGYTEAFF. The CDR3 nucleotides read TGTGCCAGCAGCTTAGTAGGGGGTTACACTGAAGCTTTCTTT.

The chain is built from TRBV11-2 and TRBJ2-1; D is ambiguous. CDR1 and CDR2 (germline): SGHAT, FQNNGV. CDR3 length: 14 amino acids. Trimming took off 1 base at V and 5 bases at J, with 9 bases between the two ends. CDR3 residues: CASSLVSSHNEQFF. The CDR3 region has the DNA TGTGCCAGCAGCTTAGTATCGTCACACAATGAGCAGTTCTTC.